A single sample is the source of the 29 T cell receptor beta chains below, sequenced in a study of T cell responses to AZD1222 COVID-19 vaccine. The table came from immunoSEQ multiplex PCR; TCRdb's copy has only in-frame clones and leaves some out. This sample has some 150,000 clones; around 83% occur once, and the top ten carry 4.1%. Here the sequenced sample was peripheral blood, taken on day 0 of MenACWY control vaccination. These receptors were taken from an adult in good health.

The V and J genes are TRBV5-4 and TRBJ1-1; D is unclear. CDR1 and CDR2 from the germline V gene are SGHNT and YYREEE (reference sequence). The CDR3 sequence is 12 residues long. The V end was cut by 1 base, the J end by 8 bases, with 9 bases between. The CDR3: CASSLFGMEAFF. CDR3 sequence (DNA): TGTGCCAGCAGCTTGTTTGGGATGGAAGCTTTCTTT.

The chain recombines TRBV5-6 with TRBJ2-3, with 10 bases aligning to TRBD2. CDR1 SGHDT and CDR2 YYEEEE come from the germline V gene. After removal of 2 bases from V and 2 bases from J, the junction contained 5 bases not matched to a gene. The CDR3 consists of 16 residues. The DNA for the CDR3 is TGTGCCAGCAGCTTCCCACTAGCGGGGTCCACAGATACGCAGTATTTT. Translated: CASSFPLAGSTDTQYF.

The chain couples TRBV7-2 to TRBJ2-1, with a weak D call TRBD1 (6 bases). Germline CDR1 and CDR2: SGHTA and FQGNSA. The V end lost 6 bases, the J end lost 3 bases, and 27 bases lay between the germline ends. The CDR3 spans 19 residues. The CDR3 coding sequence is TGTGCCAGCAGTAAAGGCGGCTTGGGGACATCTCCCTACTACAATGAGCAGTTCTTC. Residues: CASSKGGLGTSPYYNEQFF. The variable domain in full, completed from reference TRBV7-2 and TRBJ2-1, reads GAGVSQSPSNKVTEKGKDVELRCDPISGHTALYWYRQSLGQGLEFLIYFQGNSAPDKSGLPSDRFSAERTGGSVSTLTIQRTQQEDSAVYLCASSKGGLGTSPYYNEQFFGPGTRLTVL.

J is TRBJ2-2 and V is TRBV2; D is ambiguous. The germline V and J ends were trimmed by 6 bases and 1 base, with 0 bases remaining between them. CDR3 length: 11 residues. CDR1 SNHLY and CDR2 FYNNEI come from the germline V gene. CDR3 sequence: CASRNTGELFF. DNA of the CDR3: TGTGCCAGCAGGAACACCGGGGAGCTGTTTTTT.

This clone has a single count. The CDR3 region is CASSKVRHNEQFF. CDR3 sequence (DNA): TGTGCCAGTAGTAAAGTCCGTCACAATGAGCAGTTCTTC. The V call is TRBV19, the J call TRBJ2-1; no definite D call. Trimming took off 4 bases at V and 5 bases at J, with 9 bases between the two ends. The CDR3 length is 13 residues. Germline assignment: CDR1 LNHDA and CDR2 SQIVND (reference sequence).

The rearrangement uses TRBV2 and TRBJ1-6, with D maybe TRBD1 (5 bases). CDR3 length equals 15 residues. Germline V gene lookup returns CDR1 SNHLY and CDR2 FYNNEI. Trimming removed 7 bases from V and 6 bases from J, with 16 bases in between. The CDR3 is CASKEVGQGNSPLHF. The CDR3 DNA follows: TGTGCCAGCAAGGAGGTGGGGCAGGGTAATTCACCCCTCCACTTT. Full variable domain (remainder filled in from reference TRBV2 and TRBJ1-6): EPEVTQTPSHQVTQMGQEVILRCVPISNHLYFYWYRQILGQKVEFLVSFYNNEISEKSEIFDDQFSVERPDGSNFTLKIRSTKLEDSAMYFCASKEVGQGNSPLHFGNGTRLTVT.

V and J are TRBV5-6 and TRBJ2-2; tentative D call: TRBD1 (5 bases). CDR1 is SGHDT and CDR2 is YYEEEE in the germline V gene. The CDR3 spans 16 residues. V shed 2 bases and J shed 0 bases, with 11 bases lying between them. As DNA, the CDR3 is TGTGCCAGCAGCTTAGCACAGGCGACGAACACCGGGGAGCTGTTTTTT. Translation: CASSLAQATNTGELFF.

The chain is built from TRBV10-3 and TRBJ2-5, with TRBD1 identical over 11 bases. The trim removed 5 bases at V and 4 bases at J, leaving 15 bases unmatched. CDR1 and CDR2 from the germline V gene are ENHRY and SYGVKD. The CDR3 is 18 residues long. This chain's CDR3 is CAISLGQGDRYRPETQYF. CDR3 nucleotide sequence: TGTGCCATCAGTTTGGGACAGGGGGATCGGTATAGGCCAGAGACCCAGTACTTC.

This rearrangement joins TRBV11-1 to TRBJ2-2; D perhaps matches TRBD2 (6 bases). The CDR3 extends over 15 amino acids. CDR1 is SGHAT and CDR2 is FQDESV in the germline V gene (reference sequence). With 2 bases removed from V and 3 bases from J, the gap between germline ends came to 10 bases. The CDR3 region is CASSLWGDHTGELFF. The CDR3 bases are TGTGCCAGCAGCTTATGGGGGGACCACACCGGGGAGCTGTTTTTT.

The chain links TRBV19 to TRBJ1-1, with D possibly being TRBD1 (5 bases). V lost 7 bases and J 4 bases, leaving 19 bases between the germline ends. The CDR3 runs to 15 residues. Germline assignment: CDR1 LNHDA and CDR2 SQIVND (reference sequence). The CDR3 loop reads CASTEIQGTRTEAFF. The CDR3 DNA reads TGTGCCAGTACCGAAATTCAGGGAACTCGCACTGAAGCTTTCTTT.

The rearrangement uses TRBV4-2 and TRBJ2-1, with TRBD2 matching over 15 bases. V was pared by 1 base and J by 2 bases, with 0 bases of the junction left unmatched. Germline CDR1 reads LGHNA; CDR2 reads YNFKEQ. The CDR3 is 17 residues long. The CDR3, as DNA: TGTGCCAGCAGCCAAGGGACTAGCGGGGGGGCCTACAATGAGCAGTTCTTC. It is translated as CASSQGTSGGAYNEQFF.

This chain joins TRBV3-1 (or the pseudogene TRBV3-2) and TRBJ2-7; 8 bases match TRBD1. Trimming cost V 2 bases and J 2 bases; bases outside gene matches: 5. The germline V gene has CDR1 LGHDT and CDR2 YNNKEL (reference sequence). This CDR3 has 15 amino acids. The DNA of the CDR3 is TGTGCCAGCAGCCAATGGGACAGGCGAACCTACGAGCAGTACTTC. This sequence encodes CASSQWDRRTYEQYF.

The V and J genes are TRBV24-1 and TRBJ2-3; D is perhaps TRBD1 (5 bases). Germline V gene lookup returns CDR1 KGHDR and CDR2 SFDVKD. V gave up 4 bases and J gave up 5 bases, with 21 bases separating them. The CDR3 covers 17 residues. For the CDR3, the DNA is TGTGCCACCAGTGACCGTAGGACAAACCCAAAGGGAGATACGCAGTATTTT. Translation gives CATSDRRTNPKGDTQYF.

The CDR3 loop reads CASSEVQATNTEAFF. The CDR3 nucleotides read TGCGCCAGCAGTGAGGTTCAGGCCACGAACACTGAAGCTTTCTTT. The chain couples TRBV10-2 to TRBJ1-1; no reliable D call. Germline V CDR1 and CDR2: WSHSY, SAAADI. The CDR3 has 15 amino acids. Trimming pared 2 bases from V and 1 base from J, leaving 11 bases between.

CDR3 coding DNA: TGTGCCAGCGGACCAGGGGGCCGCGACACTGAAGCTTTCTTT. Its translation: CASGPGGRDTEAFF. This chain links TRBV3-1 (or the pseudogene TRBV3-2) with TRBJ1-1; 8 bases align to TRBD1. Germline V gene lookup returns CDR1 LGHDT and CDR2 YNNKEL (reference sequence). The CDR3 spans 14 residues. Trimming cost V 8 bases and J 3 bases; bases outside gene matches: 8.

The chain recombines TRBV24-1 with TRBJ1-3; weak D call: TRBD1 (5 bases). V lost 1 base and J 4 bases, leaving 16 bases between the germline ends. Germline CDR1 is KGHDR and CDR2 is SFDVKD. This CDR3 region has 17 residues. CDR3 DNA sequence: TGTGCCACCAGTGATTTTCAGGGAAGAGATCCGGGAAACACCATATATTTT. Translation: CATSDFQGRDPGNTIYF.

The chain links TRBV23-1 to TRBJ2-7; unclear D gene. TRBV23-1 is an open reading frame, and its role is uncertain. V dropped 10 bases and J dropped 2 bases, with 18 bases sitting between them. The CDR3 runs to 14 residues. The CDR3 here is CAIKGPTRTYEQYV. Here the CDR3 DNA reads TGCGCCATCAAAGGTCCGACCAGAACCTACGAGCAGTACGTC.

This rearrangement joins TRBV5-4 to TRBJ1-1; 7 nucleotides agree with TRBD1. CDR3 length equals 15 residues. With V trimmed by 4 bases and J by 3 bases, 9 bases remained unmatched. Per germline, CDR1 SGHNT and CDR2 YYREEE (reference sequence). The CDR3 DNA follows: TGTGCCAGCAGCCCCATAACAGGGGTGGACACTGAAGCTTTCTTT. This translates into CASSPITGVDTEAFF. Variable domain in full (rest from reference TRBV5-4 and TRBJ1-1): ETGVTQSPTHLIKTRGQQVTLRCSSQSGHNTVSWYQQALGQGPQFIFQYYREEENGRGNFPPRFSGLQFPNYSSELNVNALELDDSALYLCASSPITGVDTEAFFGQGTRLTVV.

This clone was found a few times. DNA of the CDR3: TGTGCCAGCAGCGCGACAGGGAACTATGGCTACACCTTC. Amino acids: CASSATGNYGYTF. V usage is TRBV7-2 and J usage is TRBJ1-2; TRBD1 matches 7 bases. Germline V gives CDR1 SGHTA, CDR2 FQGNSA. There are 13 residues in the CDR3. The V segment lost 5 bases and the J segment 2 bases; nucleotides outside the gene matches: 2.

This rearrangement joins TRBV3-1 (or the pseudogene TRBV3-2) to TRBJ1-6; 8 positions match TRBD1. Germline CDR1 reads LGHDT; CDR2 reads YNNKEL (reference sequence). There are 14 residues in the CDR3. V dropped 4 bases and J dropped 12; count of bases not matched to a gene: 8. CDR3 loop: CASSPGTGVGPLHF. The DNA of the CDR3 is TGTGCCAGCAGCCCCGGGACAGGCGTTGGACCCCTCCACTTT.

The gene calls are TRBV28 and TRBJ1-1, with a weak D call TRBD1 (5 bases). The CDR3 has 14 amino acids. The V end lost 6 bases, the J end lost 10 bases, and 21 bases lay between the germline ends. Germline V gene sequence: CDR1 MDHEN, CDR2 SYDVKM. CDR3 region: CASRAQTGAIRAFF. The CDR3 bases are TGTGCCAGCAGGGCTCAAACTGGGGCGATTCGAGCTTTCTTT.

This clone was detected a few times. The chain employs TRBV15 and TRBJ2-7; a weak D match, TRBD2 (6 bases). Trimming removed 6 bases from V and 0 bases from J, with 12 bases in between. Germline-derived CDR1 and CDR2 are LNHNV and YYDKDF (reference sequence). CDR3 length: 14 residues. Written as DNA, the CDR3 is TGTGCCACCAGGGACCTGGGGGGCTCCTACGAGCAGTACTTC. Amino acid sequence: CATRDLGGSYEQYF. Complete variable domain (other parts from reference TRBV15 and TRBJ2-7): DAMVIQNPRYQVTQFGKPVTLSCSQTLNHNVMYWYQQKSSQAPKLLFHYYDKDFNNEADTPDNFQSRRPNTSFCFLDIRSPGLGDTAMYLCATRDLGGSYEQYFGPGTRLTVT.

The rearrangement uses TRBV7-3 and TRBJ2-3, with 8 bases matching TRBD1. The germline CDR1 and CDR2 sequences are SGHTA and FQGTGA. V dropped 6 bases and J dropped 1; count of bases not matched to a gene: 3. CDR3 length: 14 residues. The CDR3 DNA sequence: TGTGCCAGCAGGAAGACAGGGGGCACAGATACGCAGTATTTT. This translates into CASRKTGGTDTQYF.

This chain joins TRBV19 and TRBJ1-1, with 11 bases fitting TRBD1. CDR3 length: 17 amino acids. V trimming: 3 bases; J trimming: 3 bases; junction bases outside the gene matches: 9. Germline CDR1 is LNHDA and CDR2 is SQIVND (reference sequence). The CDR3 bases are TGTGCCAGTAGTATGAGGTCGGGACAGGGGGTGTACACTGAAGCTTTCTTT. Translated, it gives CASSMRSGQGVYTEAFF.

The chain is built from TRBV6-1 and TRBJ1-1; D call uncertain. CDR1 is MNHNS and CDR2 is SASEGT in the germline V gene. The CDR3 loop spans 14 amino acids. V was clipped by 6 bases and J by 5 bases, with 16 bases between them. CDR3 amino acids: CASRTYSLGTEAFF. For the CDR3, the DNA is TGTGCCAGCAGGACCTACTCCCTGGGAACTGAAGCTTTCTTT.

J is TRBJ1-5 and V is TRBV28; 8 positions agree with TRBD1. Germline V lookup: CDR1 MDHEN, CDR2 SYDVKM. The CDR3 is made up of 15 amino acids. With V trimmed by 4 bases and J by 7 bases, 9 bases remained unmatched. The CDR3 loop reads CASSYQDRAGQPQHF. The CDR3 DNA is TGTGCCAGCAGTTACCAGGACAGGGCAGGGCAGCCCCAGCATTTT.

V and J are TRBV29-1 and TRBJ1-1; unclear D gene. This CDR3 has 12 residues. In germline, CDR1 is SQVTM, CDR2 ANQGSEA. V shed 0 bases and J shed 7 bases, with 9 bases lying between them. The CDR3 DNA reads TGCAGCGTTGAAGACCCACCACTTGAAGCTTTCTTT. This sequence encodes CSVEDPPLEAFF.

CDR3 DNA sequence: TGTGCCAGCAGTTTCATGACAGGGTCAGGAAACACCATATATTTT. Encoded protein: CASSFMTGSGNTIYF. This chain uses TRBV28 with TRBJ1-3; 7 bases map to TRBD1. The CDR3 is made up of 15 amino acids. J was trimmed by 4 bases and V by 3 bases; bases with no gene match: 6. Germline CDR1 reads MDHEN; CDR2 reads SYDVKM.

This chain uses TRBV12-3 or TRBV12-4 with TRBJ1-5; TRBD1 is a possible D gene (5 bases). This CDR3 is 12 amino acids long. Trimming removed 6 bases from V and 8 bases from J, with 11 bases in between. The CDR3 reads CASSRGGEPQHF. CDR3 sequence (DNA): TGTGCCAGCAGCCGGGGGGGTGAGCCCCAGCATTTT.